This T cell receptor beta chain was captured by sequencing in a study of T cells in Graves' hyperthyroidism and ophthalmopathy. Study observations and caveats: Most clonotypes expanded in the thyroid (above 0.001) were also present in blood.

In the case of this clonotype: The antigen is not known.

Germline V gives CDR1 KGHSH, CDR2 LQKENI. The CDR3 has 15 amino acids. Trimming left V 5 bases short and J 4 bases short, with 15 bases between. RNA transcripts were the template for amplifying TCR beta CDR3 regions. The primer set for the first-round RT-PCR of the TCR CDR3 was HTBI. TCRdb reanalysed the multiplex PCR reads using MiXCR and keeps one entry per CDR3 protein. Seen here are about 420,000 distinct CDR3 sequences, more than 15% observed once, and the top ten hold 12% to 15%. Patients counted as stable if ophthalmopathy did not develop within 18 months. Sequencing was performed on blood. This chain uses TRBV18 with TRBJ2-1; maybe TRBD2 (6 bases). The sequence came from a woman under 30 with Graves' hyperthyroidism. The CDR3 is CASSVNGAGYNEQFF. The CDR3 DNA follows: TGTGCCAGCTCAGTAAACGGGGCGGGATACAATGAGCAGTTCTTC. The complete variable domain, with remaining parts taken from reference TRBV18 and TRBJ2-1, reads NAGVMQNPRHLVRRRGQEARLRCSPMKGHSHVYWYRQLPEEGLKFMVYLQKENIIDESGMPKERFSAEFPKEGPSILRIQQVVRGDSAAYFCASSVNGAGYNEQFFGPGTRLTVL.